These 2 T cell receptor beta chains came from one sample sequenced in a study of T-cell memory formation after mild COVID-19. Each CDR3 protein gets one entry after TCRdb re-called the 5' RACE reads with MiXCR. Altogether about 430,000 distinct CDR3 sequences are present, approximately 24% being singletons, with the ten largest covering 8.8%. The sample consisted of PBMCs or a T cell subset sorted from them (not recorded which). The receptors were sampled from an adult woman who had mild COVID-19 (a few samples of this study predate the infection). Cell type and time point are not known.

This sequence joins TRBV20-1 and TRBJ2-7, with TRBD2 matching 7 bases. Germline V CDR1 and CDR2: DFQATT, SNEGSKA (reference sequence). The V gene end was trimmed by 6 bases and the J gene end by 4 bases; junction bases not matched to a gene: 9. The CDR3 has 13 residues. CDR3 protein: CSAMGGFPYEQYF. CDR3 DNA sequence: TGCAGTGCCATGGGGGGGTTCCCGTACGAGCAGTACTTC.

This rearrangement joins TRBV6-2 or TRBV6-3 to TRBJ2-3; D is possibly TRBD1 (6 bases). Trimming removed 5 bases from V and 2 bases from J, with 20 bases in between. CDR3 size: 17 residues. From germline, CDR1 is MNHEY and CDR2 SVGEGT. The CDR3, as DNA: TGTGCCAGCAGTGAGGAAATCGGCAGGGGAGACACAGATACGCAGTATTTT. This translates into CASSEEIGRGDTDTQYF.